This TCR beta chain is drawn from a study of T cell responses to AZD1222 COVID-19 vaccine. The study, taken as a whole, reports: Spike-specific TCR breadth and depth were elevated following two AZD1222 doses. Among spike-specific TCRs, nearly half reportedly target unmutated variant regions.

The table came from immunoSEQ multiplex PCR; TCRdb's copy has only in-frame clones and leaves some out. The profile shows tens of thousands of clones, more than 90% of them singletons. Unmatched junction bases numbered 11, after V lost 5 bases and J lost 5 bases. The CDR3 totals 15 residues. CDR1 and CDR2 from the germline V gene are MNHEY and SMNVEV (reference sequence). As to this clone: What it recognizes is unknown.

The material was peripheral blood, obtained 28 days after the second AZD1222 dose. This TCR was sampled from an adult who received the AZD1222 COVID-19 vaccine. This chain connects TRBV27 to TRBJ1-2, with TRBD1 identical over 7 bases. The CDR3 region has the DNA TGTGCCAGCAGTCTATTCCAGGGGGTGGGGTATGGCTACACCTTC. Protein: CASSLFQGVGYGYTF.